This T cell receptor beta chain was retrieved from a study of cytomegalovirus exposure and HLA in healthy donors. Study-wide results and limits: CMV serostatus was the sole immune exposure data available. For presence/absence analyses, sequencing depth was assumed to be roughly uniform across donors. Differences between HLA loci emerged in a later analysis of TCR association rates, with DRB1 most and HLA-C fewest. From TCR beta sequences, most subjects' HLA-A and HLA-B alleles were reportedly predicted accurately.

Both 60 Vbeta primers and 13 Jbeta primers went into the PCR. TCRdb keeps only in-frame clones here, not all; method: immunoSEQ multiplex PCR. This table has roughly 100,000 clones, about 70% appearing once. This clone was seen only once. The antigen is not known. The sequenced material came from PBMCs. The sequence came from a young man in good health and CMV-seronegative.

CDR3 loop: CASSLAVGREETQYF. For the CDR3, the DNA is TGTGCCAGCAGCTTAGCTGTGGGCAGGGAAGAGACCCAGTACTTC. The chain recombines TRBV5-4 with TRBJ2-5; tentative D call: TRBD1 (5 bases). This CDR3 contains 15 residues. Trimming took off 2 bases at V and 3 bases at J, with 14 bases between the two ends. CDR1 and CDR2 from the germline V gene are SGHNT and YYREEE (reference sequence).